This TCR beta chain was sequenced in a study of neurological immune-mediated disorders. Overall study findings and caveats: Falling below healthy controls, multiple sclerosis showed the least TCR clonal expansion, while HTLV-1-associated myelopathy showed the most. None of the CDR3 amino acid sequences of expanded clones recurred across subjects, suggesting private repertoires in all groups.

V lost 6 bases to trimming and J lost 4 bases, with 13 bases between them. CDR1 and CDR2 (germline): DFQATT, SNEGSKA (reference sequence). CDR3 length: 13 residues. Each TCR transcript was tagged with a 10-nucleotide random UMI during 5'RACE. Over 160 million TCR-beta sequences from 15-18 subjects came from every sequencing run. TCRdb processed the 5' RACE reads anew with MiXCR; each CDR3 protein has one entry. The sample consists of about 50,000 distinct CDR3 sequences, 10% of them appearing once. Concerning this clonotype itself: Antigen: not known.

This clonotype was obtained from a man between 65 and 79 years old with HTLV-1-associated myelopathy (HAM/TSP). The source material was PBMCs. The chain recombines TRBV20-1 with TRBJ2-1; perhaps TRBD2 as D (6 bases). The CDR3: CSAPGLRYNEQFF. CDR3 nucleotides: TGCAGTGCCCCGGGACTCCGATACAATGAGCAGTTCTTC.